The present T cell receptor (beta chain) was sequenced within a study of shared clonotypes between healthy human individuals (dated by TCRdb to about 2020). For the study in its entirety: Two women and three men aged 18 to 49 years were included in the cohort. Per donor, three plates each were used for CD4 naive and CD4 memory, two for CD8 naive, and one for CD8 memory. To estimate repertoire size and how much clonotype sharing occurs between individuals, the study deeply sequenced the blood TCR repertoires of several healthy adults. To increase sequencing depth and limit assay-specific biases, TCR repertoire library preparation and sequencing were carried out by different laboratories using diverse techniques. Per donor, leukapheresis produced somewhere between about 0.94 and 10 billion PBMCs. General study outcomes and caveats: Based on pairwise subsampling, the degree of clonotype sharing among donors was expected to be affected by sequencing depth. Sampling was limited to blood, and TCR repertoires in tissue likely differ from TCR repertoires in blood. Compared with non-shared clonotypes, the clonotypes found in all four sorted-subset donors had higher generation probabilities. Even with the large sequencing depth, rarefaction of the sorted-subset datasets indicated that sequencing was incomplete. Larger estimated clonotype richness was generally found for naive subsets than for memory subsets. The genetic and exposure-history diversity represented was limited by the small number of donors. When several donors were compared, the shared fraction of clonotypes was about 5.2% for naive CD4, over 3% for naive CD8, more than 2% for memory CD4, and 0.35% to 0.4% for memory CD8.

The donors were healthy, HIV-negative adults who had no recently reported acute infections or vaccinations. Only Caucasian adults living in Nashville, Tennessee, USA were represented among the donors. The CD8 memory samples were a combination of magnetically selected CD45RO+ cells and CCR7-negative CD45RA+ effector memory (TemRA) cells. Blood was collected by leukapheresis, and PBMCs were isolated by Ficoll-Histopaque density gradient centrifugation and then cryopreserved in liquid nitrogen vapor phase. Analytical flow cytometry was used to check the purity and quantity of every magnetically sorted T cell population. From each sorted fraction, genomic DNA was isolated and quantified by UV absorbance on a Nanodrop 2000c. With regard to this clone: Its specific antigen is unknown. Per-nucleotide qualities are absent, and no much larger clonotype sits a single base away.

Using the deep immunoSEQ assay, multiplex PCR amplified TCR CDR3 regions from genomic DNA. For each cell subset, the extracted genomic DNA was distributed evenly across all wells of several immunoSEQ 96-well plates, and each plate served as one replicate. For sorted subsets, each replicate PCR was loaded with approximately 0.2 ug genomic DNA, equivalent to roughly 30,000 T cell genomes. The purified libraries were quantified using a Qubit 3.0 fluorometer, sized with a Bioanalyzer 2100, and then quantified again using the KAPA Library Quantification kit. Each immunoSEQ 96-well plate was sequenced on its own single-read 150-cycle Illumina NextSeq 550 flow cell. In the source study's methods: Because the immunoSEQ output held only junctional sequences and lacked quality scores, the filtering could not match the filtering applied to full-length reads. To assign V/J genes and CDR3, sequences were annotated using PyIR, a Python wrapper for IgBLAST v1.9, with IMGT germline references. Any read was removed if the V/J assignment was weak (E-value above 1e-6), the CDR3 was missing, or the read contained stop codons, out-of-frame junctions, or ambiguous translated residues. V3J clonotypes were defined as sequences sharing the same inferred V gene, J gene, and CDR3 amino acid sequence. Percentage overlap between repertoires was computed as shared unique clonotypes divided by the size of the smaller repertoire. Richness of each repertoire was evaluated using RTK rarefaction, the Chao1 estimator, and Recon v2.1 estimates of unobserved clonotypes. Generation probabilities for all TCRbeta clonotypes obtained by the gDNA method from a handful of donors were computed using OLGA. Not all clones reach the TCRdb copy of this immuneACCESS table, which keeps in-frame sequences only. Checked studies attribute under half of the gap to unresolved V genes and leave the rest unexplained. That table gives V, J and clone size, and the DNA gave D and trimming. The sample data list approximately 710,000 clones, and around 91% of these were observed just once. 30% to 35% of the sample goes to the ten largest clones.

CDR1 and CDR2, per the germline V gene, are MDHEN and SYDVKM. The germline V end is reduced by 4 bases and the J end by 4 bases; junction bases left unmatched: 4. The cysteine opens and the phenylalanine closes a CDR3 of 14 amino acids. The sequence is cut down to CDR3 DNA, 42 bases in frame from base 1. This receptor was obtained from a man younger than 30 in good health. Some clones in this sample may be carry-over from other donors' samples. Material: memory CD8+ T cells from PBMCs. The cell subset or site label here, explained by the study, means: CD45RO+ cells pooled with CCR7-negative TemRA cells. Recombination connected TRBV28 to TRBJ2-3, and TRBD2 matches 8 of the central bases. The CDR3 in this case is CASSWTSTPDTQYF. The sequenced DNA is TGTGCCAGCAGTTGGACTAGCACGCCAGATACGCAGTATTTT.